What follows are 18 T cell receptor beta chains derived from one specimen sequenced in a study of blood T cell repertoires in COVID-19. This table comes from immunoSEQ multiplex PCR, and its TCRdb copy is limited to in-frame clones, with some not included. The sample yields 70,000 or so clones, approximately 83% seen once. The source material was peripheral blood. The receptors stem from a man older than 75 with acute or convalescent COVID-19.

This clone turned up a few times. The genes are TRBV18 and TRBJ1-6; 8 bases agree with TRBD1. V was pared by 3 bases and J by 7 bases, with 2 bases of the junction left unmatched. The CDR3 has 14 amino acids. From germline, CDR1 is KGHSH and CDR2 LQKENI. The CDR3 reads CASSPDRENSPLHF. DNA for the CDR3: TGTGCCAGCTCACCGGACAGGGAAAATTCACCCCTCCACTTT.

V gene TRBV5-1 combines with J gene TRBJ1-4, with TRBD1 identical over 9 bases. The germline V gene has CDR1 SGHRS and CDR2 YFSETQ. J gave up 7 bases and V 4 bases, and 8 bases lay outside the gene matches. The CDR3 consists of 15 residues. The CDR3 is CASSPTRTGAEKLFF. In DNA, the CDR3 is TGCGCCAGCAGCCCGACAAGGACAGGGGCTGAAAAACTGTTTTTT.

CDR3 sequence: CASSSEVIGVYYEQYF. The CDR3 region has the DNA TGCGCCAGCAGCTCGGAGGTAATCGGGGTATACTACGAGCAGTACTTC. This rearrangement joins TRBV4-1 to TRBJ2-7; D perhaps matches TRBD2 (5 bases). Between the trimmed V and J ends, which lost 5 bases and 3 bases, there was a span of 20 bases. CDR1 is MGHRA and CDR2 is YSYEKL in the germline V gene. There are 16 residues in the CDR3.

The genes are TRBV6-2 or TRBV6-3 and TRBJ2-7; 8 bases line up with TRBD2. CDR3 size: 15 residues. Germline CDR1 MNHEY, CDR2 SVGEGT. V trimming: 4 bases; J trimming: 2 bases; junction bases outside the gene matches: 7. CDR3 sequence reads: CASSSRSGTTYEQYF. The CDR3 DNA reads TGTGCCAGCAGTTCGCGTAGCGGGACCACCTACGAGCAGTACTTC.

The V and J genes are TRBV19 and TRBJ2-3; 8 bases line up with TRBD2. Germline lookup yields CDR1 LNHDA and CDR2 SQIVND (reference sequence). V lost 4 bases, J lost 3 bases, and 6 bases stayed unmatched. The CDR3 length is 15 residues. CDR3 in DNA: TGTGCCAGTAGTACCCGGCGGGAGGCGACAGATACGCAGTATTTT. Residues: CASSTRREATDTQYF.

The rearrangement joins TRBV5-1 to TRBJ2-1; D may be TRBD2 (5 bases). The germline V gene has CDR1 SGHRS and CDR2 YFSETQ. The CDR3 loop spans 12 amino acids. V was trimmed by 4 bases and J by 12 bases, leaving 14 bases between them. The CDR3 DNA reads as TGCGCCAGCAGCCCAACCGGGATGGGGCAGTTCTTC. Translation gives CASSPTGMGQFF.

This clone showed up just once. The CDR3: CAISPSTGAEGYTF. The CDR3 DNA is TGTGCCATCAGTCCATCGACAGGGGCGGAGGGCTACACCTTC. The V call is TRBV10-3, the J call TRBJ1-2; 8 bases are shared with TRBD1. Germline values: CDR1 ENHRY, CDR2 SYGVKD. The CDR3 is 14 residues long. With 5 bases clipped from V and 8 bases from J, the junction kept 10 bases outside the gene matches.

This chain joins TRBV16 and TRBJ2-1, with 10 bases fitting TRBD1. The J segment lost 15 bases and the V segment lost 4 bases, leaving 6 bases of the junction unmatched. The germline CDR1 and CDR2 sequences are KGHSY and FQNENV. The CDR3 length is 12 residues. CDR3 loop: CASSLTGGVRFF. In DNA, the CDR3 is TGTGCCAGCAGCCTGACAGGGGGCGTTCGGTTCTTC.

This chain uses TRBV7-9 with TRBJ2-7; TRBD1 matches 8 bases. The CDR3 length is 14 residues. Trimming at V came to 5 bases and at J to 2 bases, leaving 5 bases not matched to a gene. Per germline, CDR1 SEHNR and CDR2 FQNEAQ (reference sequence). The CDR3 nucleotides are TGTGCCAGCAGCCCGACAGGGGTTACCTACGAGCAGTACTTC. It yields the protein CASSPTGVTYEQYF.

About this clone: The same CDR3 is also encoded by other DNA sequences in this sample. V usage is TRBV19 and J usage is TRBJ1-1; D might be TRBD1 (5 bases). Germline CDR1 reads LNHDA; CDR2 reads SQIVND (reference sequence). V lost 3 bases and J lost 0, with 8 bases in between. The CDR3 is 14 amino acids. Here the CDR3 DNA reads TGTGCCAGTAGTATTCAGGGCCTGAACACTGAAGCTTTCTTT. It encodes CASSIQGLNTEAFF.

This clone showed up just once. J is TRBJ1-1 and V is TRBV2; D gene uncertain. The CDR3 sequence is 14 residues long. CDR1 SNHLY and CDR2 FYNNEI come from the germline V gene. V dropped 10 bases and J dropped 2 bases, with 17 bases sitting between them. The CDR3 DNA is TGTGCCACCTGGGGTAGGGAGACCAACACTGAAGCTTTCTTT. Amino acids: CATWGRETNTEAFF.

This chain uses TRBV7-2 with TRBJ2-2; TRBD1 might be the D (6 bases). Trimming removed 7 bases from V and 0 bases from J, with 12 bases in between. This CDR3 region has 15 residues. Looked up from germline, CDR1 is SGHTA and CDR2 is FQGNSA. In DNA form, the CDR3 reads TGTGCCAGCATACCCGGGACATCGAACACCGGGGAGCTGTTTTTT. It translates to CASIPGTSNTGELFF.

For the CDR3, the DNA is TGTGCCAGCAGCCCGGAGGGATCCAGCAATCAGCCCCAGCATTTT. As protein: CASSPEGSSNQPQHF. The chain joins TRBV3-1 (or the pseudogene TRBV3-2) to TRBJ1-5; no firm D call. V lost 4 bases and J 1 base, leaving 11 bases between the germline ends. This CDR3 is built from 15 residues. Per germline, CDR1 LGHDT and CDR2 YNNKEL (reference sequence).

V and J are TRBV5-1 and TRBJ2-5, with D possibly matching TRBD1 (6 bases). The CDR3 runs to 13 residues. The germline CDR1 and CDR2 sequences are SGHRS and YFSETQ. V gave up 6 bases and J gave up 2 bases, with 11 bases separating them. The CDR3 region is CASTPDRQETQYF. DNA for the CDR3: TGCGCCAGCACTCCGGACAGACAAGAGACCCAGTACTTC.

V and J are TRBV19 and TRBJ2-7, with 9 bases fitting TRBD2. The V segment lost 2 bases and the J segment 2 bases; nucleotides outside the gene matches: 10. The CDR3 totals 17 residues. CDR1 and CDR2 from the germline V gene are LNHDA and SQIVND (reference sequence). The DNA for the CDR3 is TGTGCCAGTAGTATAAAAGGGCTAGCGGGATCTACCTACGAGCAGTACTTC. Protein sequence: CASSIKGLAGSTYEQYF.

This clone was recorded a few times. The V gene is TRBV7-2, the J gene TRBJ1-6, with D possibly matching TRBD1 (6 bases). Per germline, CDR1 SGHTA and CDR2 FQGNSA. Trimming shortened V by 7 bases and J by 10 bases, and 11 bases separated the two germline ends. The CDR3 covers 12 residues. This CDR3 is CASNEGGSPLHF. Written as DNA, the CDR3 is TGTGCCAGCAACGAAGGGGGATCACCCCTCCACTTT.

This rearrangement joins TRBV9 to TRBJ1-2, with D hard to call. The CDR3 covers 11 residues. Germline V gene sequence: CDR1 SGDLS, CDR2 YYNGEE. V was clipped by 3 bases and J by 9 bases, with 9 bases between them. The CDR3 region has the DNA TGTGCCAGCAGCGGGCAGGATCGCTACACCTTC. It translates to CASSGQDRYTF.

The chain has TRBV4-1 and TRBJ2-7; 8 bases are shared with TRBD1. The CDR3 runs 18 residues. Germline V gene data show CDR1 as MGHRA and CDR2 as YSYEKL. Trimming removed 1 base from V and 2 bases from J; junction bases left unmatched: 13. The CDR3 DNA is TGCGCCAGCAGCCAAGGGGTTTACTCACCGACAGGGGCCTACGAGCAGTACTTC. It translates to CASSQGVYSPTGAYEQYF.